This TCR beta chain was retrieved from a study of T-cell reconstitution after alpha-beta-depleted transplantation in children. Germline CDR1 and CDR2: LGHDT and YNNKEL (reference sequence). Trimming shortened V by 0 bases and J by 8 bases, and 13 bases separated the two germline ends. CDR3 size: 14 residues. The library targeted TCRbeta and was prepared with unique molecular identifiers. TCRdb re-analysed the PCR reads in MiXCR, keeping a single row per CDR3 protein. The data show 450,000 to 500,000 distinct CDR3 sequences, about 12% seen once. The gene calls are TRBV3-1 and TRBJ1-1, with D perhaps TRBD1 (6 bases). The sequenced sample was PBMCs from the stem cell graft donor, obtained from the stem cell graft. This receptor was identified in a human donor who donated a stem cell graft to a child with combined immunodeficiency. CDR3 DNA sequence: TGTGCCAGCAGCCAAGAGAGAGAGGGGGGAGAAGCTTTCTTT. This gives the protein CASSQEREGGEAFF.